This TCR beta chain is from a study of T cell responses to AZD1222 COVID-19 vaccine. Whole-study findings and limits: Sampling that yielded the repertoires occurred only after the peak T cell response. Once two AZD1222 doses were given, Spike-specific TCR breadth and depth went up.

The repertoire was sequenced with immunoSEQ multiplex PCR; TCRdb's copy has only in-frame clones and lacks some. This sample has more than 85,000 clones, with roughly 90% found just once. The CDR3 has 14 residues. V lost 6 bases to trimming and J lost 6 bases; unmatched junction nucleotides: 7. In germline, CDR1 is SNHLY, CDR2 FYNNEI. For this clone: Antigen: not known.

The sequences come from peripheral blood, collected on day 0 of AZD1222 vaccination. The receptor was derived from an adult in good health. V gene TRBV2 combines with J gene TRBJ1-5; 8 bases align to TRBD1. CDR3 loop: CASRGQVEGQPQHF. Here the CDR3 DNA reads TGTGCCAGCAGGGGACAGGTTGAAGGTCAGCCCCAGCATTTT.